This T cell receptor beta chain is from a study of blood T cell repertoires in COVID-19. Study members were between about 18 and 89 years old and lived in 20 to 30 US regions. Assignments of participants to cohorts depended upon their own reported clinical history. No more than 2 weeks before study entry, exposed participants had met a case of COVID-19. Authors' processing steps: Amplification of reference gene primers was used by the study to estimate nucleated cell counts. The assay was immunoSEQ multiplex PCR, and TCRdb's table has in-frame clones only and misses some. V, J and clone size are taken as reported in that table, and D and trimming were inferred from the DNA itself. Among roughly 270,000 clones listed, approximately 80% were seen once. J gave up 7 bases and V 0 bases, and 9 bases lay outside the gene matches. The CDR3 is made up of 16 amino acids. Germline V gene data show CDR1 as SGHDN and CDR2 as FVKESK.

The clonotype originates from a man in his forties or fifties who had been exposed to COVID-19. The chain employs TRBV14 and TRBJ2-1, with 7 bases fitting TRBD2. Specimen: PBMCs or T cells enriched from blood (not recorded which). CDR3 residues: CASSQDRGLRGNEQFF. The DNA of the CDR3 is TGTGCCAGCAGCCAAGATCGGGGCTTGCGGGGGAATGAGCAGTTCTTC. Using reference TRBV14 and TRBJ2-1 for the parts outside the CDR3, the full variable domain is EAGVTQFPSHSVIEKGQTVTLRCDPISGHDNLYWYRRVMGKEIKFLLHFVKESKQDESGMPNNRFLAERTGGTYSTLKVQPAELEDSGVYFCASSQDRGLRGNEQFFGPGTRLTVL.